A selection of T cell receptor beta chains follows, all from one sample in a study of blood T cell repertoires in COVID-19. This table comes from immunoSEQ multiplex PCR, and its TCRdb copy is limited to in-frame clones, with some not included. The profile shows fewer than 250,000 clones, over 70% of them singletons. The sample comprised peripheral blood. These receptors were taken from a man aged 50-59 years with active or convalescent COVID-19. Both conserved end residues are part of each CDR3. D genes are given only for firm matches. Expanded clones get a size class; other rows say once, few or many, or leave the size out.

CDR3nt	CDR3aa	v_gene	j_gene	abundance	d_gene
TGTGCCAGCAGCTTAGCCCCTAGCGGGGGCCGCAATGAGCAGTTCTTC	CASSLAPSGGRNEQFF	TRBV7-2	TRBJ2-1	.	TRBD2
TGTGCCAGTAGTAGGGGGGGAACTGAAGCTTTCTTT	CASSRGGTEAFF	TRBV19	TRBJ1-1	few	.
TGCGCCAGCAGCCAAGAACAGCCTACTAGCGGGGGCGGCACAGATACGCAGTATTTT	CASSQEQPTSGGGTDTQYF	TRBV4-1	TRBJ2-3	.	TRBD2
TGTGCCAGCAGTTACCCCCGGACAGGGAGGATCACTGAAGCTTTCTTT	CASSYPRTGRITEAFF	TRBV6-5	TRBJ1-1	.	TRBD1
TGTGCCAGCAGAACCGTAGGGGCCGGGAACACTGAAGCTTTCTTT	CASRTVGAGNTEAFF	TRBV28	TRBJ1-1	.	.
TGTGCCAGCAGCCTACAGGAACCCGGGGGGTATTTT	CASSLQEPGGYF	TRBV2	TRBJ2-3	.	.
TGCGCCAGCAGCCAAGATTGGACAGGGGGCCGTGGCTACACCTTC	CASSQDWTGGRGYTF	TRBV4-1	TRBJ1-2	.	TRBD1
TGCAGCGTTGAAGATACAGGGGGCTCTAACTATGGCTACACCTTC	CSVEDTGGSNYGYTF	TRBV29-1	TRBJ1-2	.	TRBD1
TGTGCCAGCAGTGAAGAGACAGGGGGCAATCAGCCCCAGCATTTT	CASSEETGGNQPQHF	TRBV6-1	TRBJ1-5	few	TRBD1
TGTGCCAGTAGTTCCAGGGAGGGGGATTCACCCCTCCACTTT	CASSSREGDSPLHF	TRBV19	TRBJ1-6	once	.
TGTGCCAGCAATACTGGGGCTAGCGGGTACCAAGAGACCCAGTACTTC	CASNTGASGYQETQYF	TRBV28	TRBJ2-5	.	TRBD2
TGTGCCAGCACCGGGACAGGGAAAGTACAGCCCCAGCATTTT	CASTGTGKVQPQHF	TRBV6-6	TRBJ1-5	.	TRBD1
TGTGCCAGCAGCTTAAGCCCGGGACAGAACTATGGCTACACCTTC	CASSLSPGQNYGYTF	TRBV7-3	TRBJ1-2	.	TRBD1
TGTGCCAGCAGTGGTGGACACAGGGGGCGAGTTTACACTGAAGCTTTCTTT	CASSGGHRGRVYTEAFF	TRBV6-1	TRBJ1-1	.	TRBD1
TGTGCCAGCAGTGACAGACTAGCGGGGGTTAAAGATACGCAGTATTTT	CASSDRLAGVKDTQYF	TRBV6-1	TRBJ2-3	once	TRBD2